This T cell receptor (beta chain) emerged from a study of PD-1 blockade in classical Hodgkin lymphoma. General study findings and limits: The causes of the repertoire differences, possibly disease activity or prior therapy, remain undefined. At baseline, newly diagnosed patients reportedly showed less TCR diversity than healthy donors.

Regarding time point: newly diagnosed, previously untreated cHL patient sample. Untreated, newly diagnosed classical Hodgkin lymphoma PBMCs were comparators. About this clone itself: Its target is not known.

The germline V gene encodes CDR1 SGHKS and CDR2 YYEKEE (reference sequence). The trim removed 2 bases at V and 4 bases at J, leaving 7 bases unmatched. This CDR3 has 15 residues. Clones were read by immunoSEQ multiplex PCR, and TCRdb kept only the in-frame ones, dropping some. The sample shows approximately 15,000 clones, roughly 87% of them seen only once. Sequencing input: peripheral blood mononuclear cells (PBMCs). The TCR originated in a human donor with classical Hodgkin lymphoma. V gene TRBV5-5 combines with J gene TRBJ1-2, with 8 nucleotides matching TRBD1. This CDR3 is CASSLGLGTGYGYTF. CDR3 nucleotide sequence: TGTGCCAGCAGCTTAGGCCTAGGGACAGGCTATGGCTACACCTTC. Supplemented by reference TRBV5-5 and TRBJ1-2, the full variable domain reads DAGVTQSPTHLIKTRGQQVTLRCSPISGHKSVSWYQQVLGQGPQFIFQYYEKEERGRGNFPDRFSARQFPNYSSELNVNALLLGDSALYLCASSLGLGTGYGYTFGSGTRLTVV.